The 18 T cell receptor beta chains listed next were all sequenced from one sample in a study of blood T cell repertoires in COVID-19 (dated by TCRdb to 2019 to 2021). The receptor library was made with the immunoSEQ multiplex PCR assay. As stored in TCRdb, this immuneACCESS dataset retains in-frame rearrangements with V and J assigned. A fraction of the clones does not appear; measured against another copy, unresolved V genes explain less than half of the discrepancy, and the remainder lacks a known reason. Here the sample has about 160,000 clones; about 90% occur a single time. Clones ranked in the top ten supply roughly 4.8% of the sample. The sequencing input was peripheral blood. These receptors all stem from a man aged 25 to 40 with COVID-19, enrolled during active disease.

This chain joins TRBV7-3 and TRBJ2-3; TRBD1 matches at 7 bases. In germline, CDR1 is SGHTA, CDR2 FQGTGA. The CDR3 has 16 amino acids. The V gene end was trimmed by 5 bases and the J gene end by 3 bases; junction bases not matched to a gene: 11. The CDR3 DNA reads TGTGCCAGCAGCAAACGGGACAGCAAAGGGACAGATACGCAGTATTTT. This gives the protein CASSKRDSKGTDTQYF.

The chain combines TRBV7-3 with TRBJ1-4; 7 bases are a match to TRBD1. The CDR3 sequence is 15 residues long. With 5 bases clipped from V and 5 bases from J, the junction kept 8 bases outside the gene matches. CDR1 is SGHTA and CDR2 is FQGTGA in the germline V gene. This CDR3 reads CASSLGGQRNEKLFF. CDR3 coding DNA: TGTGCCAGCAGCCTAGGGGGACAGAGGAATGAAAAACTGTTTTTT.

This clone was observed once. The rearrangement uses TRBV12-3 or TRBV12-4 and TRBJ2-1; tentatively, D is TRBD2 (5 bases). This CDR3 is 13 amino acids long. Trimming took 5 bases from V and 9 from J, leaving 14 bases between them. The CDR3 DNA reads as TGTGCCAGCAGTCTCCCTCCGGGAAGTGAGCAGTTCTTC. Protein sequence: CASSLPPGSEQFF.

The rearrangement links TRBV6-5 to TRBJ1-3, with TRBD1 matching 8 bases. Germline trimming cut 5 bases from V and 4 bases from J; bases unmatched to any gene: 7. Looked up from germline, CDR1 is MNHEY and CDR2 is SVGAGI. The CDR3 is 15 residues long. CDR3 loop: CASSPDRVRGNTIYF. CDR3 nucleotide sequence: TGTGCCAGCAGTCCGGACAGGGTGAGGGGAAACACCATATATTTT.

The V and J genes are TRBV30 and TRBJ1-5; possible D gene TRBD1, 5 bases. Trimming removed 2 bases from V and 6 bases from J, with 17 bases in between. CDR1 is GTSNPN and CDR2 is SVGIG in the germline V gene (reference sequence). This CDR3 is 15 amino acids long. The CDR3 sequence: CAWSPPLKQGQPQHF. DNA for the CDR3: TGTGCCTGGAGTCCCCCACTGAAGCAGGGTCAGCCCCAGCATTTT.

The sample holds one count of this clone. V and J are TRBV6-5 and TRBJ1-2; D is possibly TRBD1 (6 bases). This CDR3 is 13 amino acids long. V was cut by 2 bases and J by 5 bases, with 9 bases left in between. CDR1 and CDR2 (germline): MNHEY, SVGAGI. CDR3 coding DNA: TGTGCCAGCAGTTACCTGGACAGTTATGGCTACACCTTC. Its translation: CASSYLDSYGYTF.

V usage is TRBV28 and J usage is TRBJ2-7, with TRBD2 matching 12 bases. Germline CDR1 MDHEN, CDR2 SYDVKM. The trim removed 3 bases at V and 6 bases at J, leaving 12 bases unmatched. This CDR3 contains 17 residues. CDR3 residues: CASSLTLAGGPGIEQYF. Written as DNA, the CDR3 is TGTGCCAGCAGTTTGACTCTAGCGGGAGGGCCAGGGATCGAGCAGTACTTC.

J is TRBJ1-5 and V is TRBV6-5; 7 bases fit TRBD1. J gave up 0 bases and V 5 bases, and 4 bases lay outside the gene matches. This CDR3 is built from 15 residues. Germline-derived CDR1 and CDR2 are MNHEY and SVGAGI. The CDR3: CASSRTGNSNQPQHF. As DNA, the CDR3 is TGTGCCAGCAGTCGGACAGGCAATAGCAATCAGCCCCAGCATTTT.

The chain uses TRBV4-1 and TRBJ1-4, with TRBD1 matching 10 bases. This CDR3 has 13 amino acids. Germline lookup yields CDR1 MGHRA and CDR2 YSYEKL. V dropped 6 bases and J dropped 7; count of bases not matched to a gene: 2. This CDR3 reads CASRGQGFEKLFF. CDR3 in DNA: TGCGCCAGCAGGGGACAGGGGTTTGAAAAACTGTTTTTT.

The chain combines TRBV28 with TRBJ1-5; D is unclear. Trimming took 3 bases from V and 1 from J, leaving 10 bases between them. CDR1 is MDHEN and CDR2 is SYDVKM in the germline V gene. The CDR3 covers 15 residues. This CDR3 is CASSFGRLSNQPQHF. CDR3 coding DNA: TGTGCCAGCAGTTTCGGCAGGTTGAGCAATCAGCCCCAGCATTTT.

J is TRBJ2-4 and V is TRBV5-6; TRBD1 might be the D (5 bases). In germline, CDR1 is SGHDT, CDR2 YYEEEE. V lost 1 base and J 5 bases, leaving 10 bases between the germline ends. CDR3 length: 14 residues. The CDR3 DNA reads TGTGCCAGCAGCTTGAGGGGTCCCCAAAACATTCAGTACTTC. Amino acid sequence: CASSLRGPQNIQYF.

The gene calls are TRBV7-2 and TRBJ2-7; a weak D match, TRBD2 (7 bases). This CDR3 is 15 amino acids long. The V gene lost 0 bases and the J gene lost 4 bases, with 13 bases spanning the gap. Germline CDR1 SGHTA, CDR2 FQGNSA. The CDR3 here is CASSLAGGAQYEQYF. CDR3 DNA sequence: TGTGCCAGCAGCTTAGCGGGGGGGGCGCAGTACGAGCAGTACTTC.

The V gene is TRBV6-5, the J gene TRBJ2-3, with a tentative D call TRBD1 (5 bases). V was clipped by 0 bases and J by 0 bases, with 10 bases between them. Per germline, CDR1 MNHEY and CDR2 SVGAGI. The CDR3 loop spans 16 amino acids. The DNA for the CDR3 is TGTGCCAGCAGTTACTCGGGCAGGGCCAGCACAGATACGCAGTATTTT. Translated, it gives CASSYSGRASTDTQYF.

The rearrangement links TRBV2 to TRBJ2-3, with 7 bases identical to TRBD1. The J segment lost 2 bases and the V segment lost 8 bases, leaving 7 bases of the junction unmatched. In germline, CDR1 is SNHLY, CDR2 FYNNEI. The CDR3 is 14 amino acids. CDR3 in DNA: TGTGCCAGCGCTCGGGACAGCTCCACAGATACGCAGTATTTT. It is translated as CASARDSSTDTQYF.

V and J are TRBV11-2 and TRBJ1-6; 7 bases are a match to TRBD1. This CDR3 region has 14 residues. V dropped 0 bases and J dropped 13; count of bases not matched to a gene: 6. Germline V gene data show CDR1 as SGHAT and CDR2 as FQNNGV. In DNA, the CDR3 is TGTGCCAGCAGCTTAGATTTGGCGGACAGGCCCCTCCACTTT. This sequence encodes CASSLDLADRPLHF.

This chain uses TRBV12-2 with TRBJ2-3; the table's TRBD1 call for D was not verified on the DNA. TRBV12-2 is a listed pseudogene. This CDR3 spans 19 amino acids. CDR3 nucleotides: TGTGCAAGTCGCCCGTCGGACAGGGGCTCGGGACGCGGCACAGATACGCAGTATTTT. This encodes CASRPSDRGSGRGTDTQYF.

This chain joins TRBV5-1 and TRBJ2-3; D may be TRBD1 (6 bases). The V gene lost 0 bases and the J gene lost 0 bases, with 11 bases spanning the gap. CDR1 and CDR2 (germline): SGHRS, YFSETQ. This CDR3 spans 16 amino acids. CDR3: CASSLVGARSTDTQYF. The CDR3 DNA is TGCGCCAGCAGCTTGGTGGGGGCGAGGAGCACAGATACGCAGTATTTT. Full variable domain (missing parts from reference TRBV5-1 and TRBJ2-3): KAGVTQTPRYLIKTRGQQVTLSCSPISGHRSVSWYQQTPGQGLQFLFEYFSETQRNKGNFPGRFSGRQFSNSRSEMNVSTLELGDSALYLCASSLVGARSTDTQYFGPGTRLTVL.

The gene calls are TRBV19 and TRBJ1-1, with a weak D call TRBD1 (6 bases). With 11 bases removed from V and 5 bases from J, the gap between germline ends came to 15 bases. In germline, CDR1 is LNHDA, CDR2 SQIVND (reference sequence). CDR3 length: 12 residues. The CDR3 loop reads CASRGGGTEAFF. CDR3 bases: TGTGCCTCTAGGGGAGGGGGGACTGAAGCTTTCTTT.